This T cell receptor (beta chain) appears in the sequencing data of a study of T cell repertoires in cytomegalovirus infection. Study in general: It was recently identified HLA-C-restricted and well-studied HLA-B-restricted CMV epitopes that the study used. The public TCR beta signatures pointed to both CMV infection and matching HLA type.

TCRdb reanalysed the reads using MiXCR and keeps one entry per CDR3 protein. This table has about 920,000 distinct CDR3 sequences, more than 25% appearing once. As to this clonotype: As yet, its antigen is unknown.

This sequence was found in a human donor in good health (CMV status not recorded). Some clones in this sample may be carry-over from other donors' samples. This material consisted of cultured CD8+ T cells from PBMCs, taken from culture after CMV antigen stimulation.

In DNA, the CDR3 is TGTGCCAGTAGTATTTCGGGGACCACCTACAATGAGCAGTTCTTC. It specifies CASSISGTTYNEQFF. V and J are TRBV19 and TRBJ2-1, with D perhaps TRBD1 or TRBD2 (5 bases each). The CDR3 loop spans 15 amino acids. The V gene lost 3 bases and the J gene lost 2 bases, with 11 bases spanning the gap. Germline CDR1 LNHDA, CDR2 SQIVND (reference sequence).